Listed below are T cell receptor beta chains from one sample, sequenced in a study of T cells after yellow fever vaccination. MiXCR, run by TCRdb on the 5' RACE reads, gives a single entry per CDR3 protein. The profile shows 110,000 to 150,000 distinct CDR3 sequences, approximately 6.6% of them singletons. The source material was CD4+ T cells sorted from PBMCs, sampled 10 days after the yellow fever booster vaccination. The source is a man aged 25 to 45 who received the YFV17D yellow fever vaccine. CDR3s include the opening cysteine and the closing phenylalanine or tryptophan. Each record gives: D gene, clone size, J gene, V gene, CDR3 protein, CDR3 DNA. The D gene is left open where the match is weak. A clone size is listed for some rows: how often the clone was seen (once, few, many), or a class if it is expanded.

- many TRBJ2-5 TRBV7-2 CASSLGQGTKTQYF TGTGCCAGCAGCTTAGGGCAGGGGACGAAGACCCAGTACTTC
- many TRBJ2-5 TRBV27 CASSPMVKFRVQETQYF TGTGCCAGCAGTCCAATGGTGAAGTTTCGGGTCCAAGAGACCCAGTACTTC
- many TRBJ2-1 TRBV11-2 CASSLRVTEQFF TGTGCCAGCAGCCTAAGGGTGACTGAGCAGTTCTTC
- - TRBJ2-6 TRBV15 CATSRARTAGANVLTF TGTGCCACCAGCAGGGCAAGGACTGCCGGGGCCAACGTCCTGACTTTC
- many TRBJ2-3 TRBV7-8 CASSLGVDTQYF TGTGCCAGCAGCTTAGGGGTAGATACGCAGTATTTT
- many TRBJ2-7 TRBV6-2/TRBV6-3 CASQWSGSSYEQYF TGTGCCAGCCAATGGAGCGGCTCCTCCTACGAGCAGTACTTC
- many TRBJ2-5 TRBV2 CASSGGAGSGEETQYF TGTGCCAGCAGTGGAGGGGCGGGTAGCGGAGAAGAGACCCAGTACTTC
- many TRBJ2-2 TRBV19 CASTRGVQAGELFF TGTGCCAGTACCCGGGGCGTACAGGCCGGGGAGCTGTTTTTT
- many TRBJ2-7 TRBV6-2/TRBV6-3 CASSPDPWSSYEQYF TGTGCCAGCAGTCCCGACCCCTGGAGCTCCTACGAGCAGTACTTC
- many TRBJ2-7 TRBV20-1 CSASPDREQYF TGCAGTGCTTCTCCTGACCGCGAGCAGTACTTC
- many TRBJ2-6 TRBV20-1 CSARISSGANVLTF TGCAGTGCTAGAATTAGCTCTGGGGCCAACGTCCTGACTTTC
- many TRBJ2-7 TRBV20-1 CSARDGRGYEQYF TGCAGTGCTAGAGATGGGCGTGGCTACGAGCAGTACTTC
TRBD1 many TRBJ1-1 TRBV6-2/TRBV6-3 CASSLDRGTTEAFF TGTGCCAGCAGTCTGGACAGGGGGACCACTGAAGCTTTCTTT
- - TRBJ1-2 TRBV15 CATGRDSNYGYTF TGTGCCACCGGGAGGGATTCTAACTATGGCTACACCTTC
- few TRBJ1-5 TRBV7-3 CASSPSGGKNQPQHF TGTGCCAGCAGTCCTTCGGGGGGTAAGAATCAGCCCCAGCATTTT
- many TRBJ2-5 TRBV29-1 CSVLRTVEETQYF TGCAGCGTCCTTAGGACAGTCGAAGAGACCCAGTACTTC
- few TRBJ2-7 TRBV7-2 CASSGVGPYLMQYF TGTGCCAGCAGCGGAGTTGGGCCCTACCTTATGCAGTACTTC
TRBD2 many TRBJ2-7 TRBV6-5 CASSYSGLAGGRSYEQYF TGTGCCAGCAGTTATTCCGGACTAGCGGGAGGCCGCTCCTACGAGCAGTACTTC
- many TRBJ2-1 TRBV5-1 CASSPDSGSYNEQFF TGCGCCAGCAGCCCAGACTCAGGCTCCTACAATGAGCAGTTCTTC
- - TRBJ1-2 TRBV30 CAWSVHSRTASFWAGYTF TGTGCCTGGAGTGTACATTCTCGGACAGCGAGCTTTTGGGCTGGCTACACCTTC
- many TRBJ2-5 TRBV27 CASSLSNRAETQYF TGTGCCAGCAGTTTATCGAATAGGGCCGAGACCCAGTACTTC
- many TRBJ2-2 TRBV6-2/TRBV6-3 CASNRVGELFF TGTGCCAGCAACAGAGTCGGGGAGCTGTTTTTT
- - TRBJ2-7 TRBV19 CASSLKSDYEQYF TGTGCCAGCAGCTTAAAGTCGGACTACGAGCAGTACTTC
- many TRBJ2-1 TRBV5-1 CASSAPRSSYNEQFF TGCGCCAGCAGCGCCCCGCGAAGCTCCTACAATGAGCAGTTCTTC
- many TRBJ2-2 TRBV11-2 CASSSWDTGELFF TGTGCCAGCAGCTCTTGGGACACCGGGGAGCTGTTTTTT
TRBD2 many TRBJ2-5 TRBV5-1 CASSSPSGTRVTQYF TGCGCCAGCAGTTCCCCGTCCGGGACTAGGGTGACCCAGTACTTC
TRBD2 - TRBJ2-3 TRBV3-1 CASSKRGLSTDTQYF TGTGCCAGCAGCAAGCGGGGCCTTTCCACAGATACGCAGTATTTT
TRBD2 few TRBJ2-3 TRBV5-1 CASSLVASGSADTQYF TGCGCCAGCAGCTTGGTCGCTAGCGGGAGCGCAGATACGCAGTATTTT
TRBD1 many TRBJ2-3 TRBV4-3 CASSQESRGQGFADTQYF TGCGCCAGCAGCCAAGAGTCCCGGGGACAGGGGTTTGCAGATACGCAGTATTTT
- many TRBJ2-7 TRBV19 CASSRDGYEQYF TGTGCCAGTAGTAGGGACGGCTACGAGCAGTACTTC
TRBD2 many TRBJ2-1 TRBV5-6 CASSLAGGLNEQFF TGTGCCAGCAGCCTAGCGGGAGGGTTGAATGAGCAGTTCTTC
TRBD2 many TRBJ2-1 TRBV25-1 CASTPRNSGSNEQFF TGTGCCAGCACCCCCCGCAATAGCGGGAGTAATGAGCAGTTCTTC
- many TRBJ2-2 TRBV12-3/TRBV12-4 CASSLGGIGAGELFF TGTGCCAGCAGTTTAGGAGGGATAGGCGCCGGGGAGCTGTTTTTT
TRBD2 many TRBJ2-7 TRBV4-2 CASSSTPPRGNRYEQYF TGTGCCAGCAGCTCTACACCTCCGCGGGGGAATCGCTACGAGCAGTACTTC
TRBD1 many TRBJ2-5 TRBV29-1 CSAGQEQETQYF TGCAGCGCTGGACAGGAACAAGAGACCCAGTACTTC
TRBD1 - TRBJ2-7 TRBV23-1 CASSQSGGRQGACGRIRKYF TGCGCCAGCAGTCAATCGGGGGGGCGACAGGGGGCTTGCGGGAGAATTCGCAAGTACTTC
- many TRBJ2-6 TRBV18 CASSPPNSGANVLTF TGTGCCAGCTCCCCGCCCAACTCTGGGGCCAACGTCCTGACTTTC
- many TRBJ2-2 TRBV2 CASKARWSTGELFF TGTGCCAGCAAAGCTAGATGGTCCACCGGGGAGCTGTTTTTT
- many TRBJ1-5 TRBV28 CASSGEGGNQPQHF TGTGCCAGCAGTGGGGAAGGAGGGAATCAGCCCCAGCATTTT
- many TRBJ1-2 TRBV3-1 CASSQEDAYGYTF TGTGCCAGCAGCCAAGAGGACGCGTATGGCTACACCTTC
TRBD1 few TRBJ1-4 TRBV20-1 CSAPRTGDEKLFF TGCAGTGCTCCCCGGACAGGGGATGAAAAACTGTTTTTT
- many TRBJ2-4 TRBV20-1 CSARVGGANIQYF TGCAGTGCTAGAGTTGGTGGGGCAAACATTCAGTACTTC
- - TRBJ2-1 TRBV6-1 CASSPTATVHNEQFF TGTGCCAGCAGCCCGACCGCTACTGTCCACAATGAGCAGTTCTTC
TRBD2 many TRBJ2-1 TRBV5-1 CASRPTSGINNEQFF TGCGCCAGCAGACCGACTAGCGGGATTAACAATGAGCAGTTCTTC
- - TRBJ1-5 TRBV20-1 CSASYGVNQPQHF TGCAGTGCTAGCTACGGGGTCAATCAGCCCCAGCATTTT
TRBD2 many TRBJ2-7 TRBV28 CASIPPGGTYEQYF TGTGCCAGCATCCCCCCGGGGGGAACCTACGAGCAGTACTTC
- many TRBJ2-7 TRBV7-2 CASSTRQSYEQYF TGTGCCAGCAGCACTAGACAGTCCTACGAGCAGTACTTC
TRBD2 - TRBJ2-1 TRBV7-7 CASSLEAGGEQFF TGTGCTAGCAGCTTGGAAGCGGGAGGTGAGCAGTTCTTC
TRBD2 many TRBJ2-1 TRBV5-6 CASTFVRSGTRGTDEQFF TGTGCCAGCACCTTCGTGAGATCCGGGACTAGAGGTACGGATGAGCAGTTCTTC
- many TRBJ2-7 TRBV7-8 CASSFWQDAEQYF TGTGCCAGCAGCTTTTGGCAGGACGCCGAGCAGTACTTC
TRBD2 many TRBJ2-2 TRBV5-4 CASSPASGNTGELFF TGTGCCAGCAGCCCGGCTAGCGGTAACACCGGGGAGCTGTTTTTT
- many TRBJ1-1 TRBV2 CASRRDTGGENTEAFF TGTGCCAGCAGACGGGACACAGGCGGAGAGAACACTGAAGCTTTCTTT
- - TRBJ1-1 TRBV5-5 CASSLVGKTEAFF TGTGCCAGCAGCCTAGTTGGAAAGACTGAAGCTTTCTTT
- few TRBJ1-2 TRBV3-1 CASSLHGGGSGDYGYTF TGTGCCAGCAGCCTGCACGGGGGCGGCTCCGGAGACTATGGCTACACCTTC
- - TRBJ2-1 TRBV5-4 CASSQDYQVQQFF TGTGCCAGCAGCCAGGACTACCAGGTCCAGCAGTTCTTC
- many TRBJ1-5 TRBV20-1 CSARDLSGNQPQHF TGCAGTGCTAGAGATCTAAGCGGGAATCAGCCCCAGCATTTT
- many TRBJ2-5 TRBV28 CASRPGHPGAQYF TGTGCCAGCAGGCCGGGACACCCGGGGGCCCAGTACTTC
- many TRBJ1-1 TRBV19 CASSTTGLYTEAFF TGTGCCAGTAGCACCACTGGACTGTACACTGAAGCTTTCTTT
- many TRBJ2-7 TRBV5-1 CASSLEQVYEQYF TGCGCCAGCAGCTTGGAACAGGTCTACGAGCAGTACTTC
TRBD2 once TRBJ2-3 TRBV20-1 CSAGGAGGPGSTDTQYF TGCAGTGCCGGGGGGGCGGGAGGGCCCGGAAGCACAGATACGCAGTATTTT